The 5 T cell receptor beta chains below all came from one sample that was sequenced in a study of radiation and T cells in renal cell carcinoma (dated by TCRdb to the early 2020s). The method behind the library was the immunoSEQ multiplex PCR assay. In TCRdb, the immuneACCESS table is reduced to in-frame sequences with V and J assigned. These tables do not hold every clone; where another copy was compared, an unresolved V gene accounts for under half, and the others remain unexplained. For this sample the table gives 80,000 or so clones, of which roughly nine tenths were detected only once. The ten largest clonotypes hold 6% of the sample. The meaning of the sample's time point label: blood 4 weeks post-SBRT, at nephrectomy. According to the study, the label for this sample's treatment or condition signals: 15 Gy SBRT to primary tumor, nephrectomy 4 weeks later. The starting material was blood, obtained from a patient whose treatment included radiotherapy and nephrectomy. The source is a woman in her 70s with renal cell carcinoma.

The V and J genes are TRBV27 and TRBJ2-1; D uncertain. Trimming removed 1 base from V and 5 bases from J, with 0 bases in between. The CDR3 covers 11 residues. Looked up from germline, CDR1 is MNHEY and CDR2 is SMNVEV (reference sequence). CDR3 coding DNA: TGTGCCAGCAGTTTATACAATGAGCAGTTCTTC. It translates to CASSLYNEQFF.

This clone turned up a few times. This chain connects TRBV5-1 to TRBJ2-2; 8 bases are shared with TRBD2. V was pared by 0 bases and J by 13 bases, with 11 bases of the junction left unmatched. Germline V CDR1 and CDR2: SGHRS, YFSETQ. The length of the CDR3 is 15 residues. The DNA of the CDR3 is TGCGCCAGCAGCTTGGACCCCGGACTAGCAAGTGTGCTGTTTTTT. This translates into CASSLDPGLASVLFF.

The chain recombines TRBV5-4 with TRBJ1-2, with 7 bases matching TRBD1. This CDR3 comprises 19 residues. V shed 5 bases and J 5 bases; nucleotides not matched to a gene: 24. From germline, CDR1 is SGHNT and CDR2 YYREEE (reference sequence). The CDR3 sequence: CASRPPAGTDSGLAYGYTF. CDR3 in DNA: TGTGCCAGCAGACCACCCGCCGGGACAGACTCGGGTCTAGCGTATGGCTACACCTTC.

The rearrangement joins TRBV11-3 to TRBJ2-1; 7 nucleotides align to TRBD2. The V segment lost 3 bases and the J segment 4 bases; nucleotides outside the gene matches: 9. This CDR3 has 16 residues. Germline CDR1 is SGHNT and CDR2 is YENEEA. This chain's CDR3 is CASSFSRKRGYNEQFF. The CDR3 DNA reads TGTGCCAGCAGCTTCTCCCGGAAGCGGGGTTACAATGAGCAGTTCTTC.

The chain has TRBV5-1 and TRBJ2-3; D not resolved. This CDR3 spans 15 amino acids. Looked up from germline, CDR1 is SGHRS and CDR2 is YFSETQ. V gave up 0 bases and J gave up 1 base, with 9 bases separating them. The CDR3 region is CASSLGSKGTDTQYF. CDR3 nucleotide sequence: TGCGCCAGCAGCTTGGGGAGCAAGGGCACAGATACGCAGTATTTT.